The entry that follows covers one T cell receptor (beta chain) sequence. Noted treatment: roughly 20 received Ad26.COV2.S at low or high dose, single or two shots; five or six received placebo; per-sample allocation not given. All samples were drawn on day 63, counting from the first vaccine or placebo injection. An adult of 18-55 years in Boston served as donor. This sample is part of a study of Ad26.COV2.S vaccination and SARS-CoV-2 variants. Study-level background: Donor joined the COV1001 Ad26.COV2.S trial arm.

The CDR3 spans 17 residues. The germline V gene has CDR1 LGHDT and CDR2 YNNKEL (reference sequence). J was trimmed by 1 base and V by 2 bases; bases with no gene match: 5. Sequencing used immunoSEQ multiplex PCR; TCRdb keeps in-frame clones, though not all of them. The sample holds more than 250,000 clones, about 89% seen once. This sequence joins TRBV3-1 (or the pseudogene TRBV3-2) and TRBJ2-6; 7 bases fit TRBD1. The TCR sequence derives from a person aged 18-65 years who received the Ad26.COV2.S COVID-19 vaccine or a placebo. The specimen comprised peripheral blood, sampled in a trial of Ad26.COV2.S vaccine versus placebo. CDR3 in amino acids: CASSQKYRGSGANVLTF. The CDR3 nucleotides are TGTGCCAGCAGCCAAAAATACAGGGGATCTGGGGCCAACGTCCTGACTTTC.